The source of this T cell receptor beta chain is a study of T cells in Graves' hyperthyroidism and ophthalmopathy. This clonotype has a handful of counts. From RNA transcripts, TCR beta CDR3 regions were amplified. HTBI primers were the set used in a first-round RT-PCR of the TCR CDR3. TCRdb redid the calling of the multiplex PCR reads with MiXCR, one entry per CDR3 protein. The sample records 450,000 to 500,000 distinct CDR3 sequences, approximately 23% being singletons. Germline V gene lookup returns CDR1 SGDLS and CDR2 YYNGEE. V gave up 0 bases and J gave up 5 bases, with 14 bases separating them. The CDR3 loop spans 15 amino acids.

The sample consisted of blood. J is TRBJ1-2 and V is TRBV9; maybe TRBD1 (6 bases). The TCR originated in a woman aged 70-85 years with Graves' ophthalmopathy. The CDR3 loop is CASSVEGEVSYGYTF. The CDR3 DNA follows: TGTGCCAGCAGCGTAGAGGGGGAAGTTTCTTATGGCTACACCTTC.